This entry lists 12 T cell receptor beta chains sequenced from one sample in a study of blood T cell repertoires in COVID-19. Produced via immunoSEQ multiplex PCR; TCRdb's table is partial and in-frame only. There are a few hundred thousand clones in the sample; approximately 86% occur only once, and about 7% lies in the top ten. The sample taken for sequencing was peripheral blood. These receptors were taken from a woman in her fifties or sixties with COVID-19, enrolled during active disease.

The chain recombines TRBV6-1 with TRBJ1-1; D not resolved. The CDR3 runs 14 residues. Germline CDR1 MNHNS, CDR2 SASEGT. V was cut by 0 bases and J by 3 bases, with 8 bases left in between. The CDR3 loop reads CASSEAVADTEAFF. CDR3 nucleotide sequence: TGTGCCAGCAGTGAAGCGGTGGCTGACACTGAAGCTTTCTTT.

In its sample, this clone was seen a few times. In nucleotides, the CDR3 is TGTGCCAGCAGTTTGTTCACGGGACTAATTTCTAATGAGCAGTTCTTC. It is translated as CASSLFTGLISNEQFF. V usage is TRBV2 and J usage is TRBJ2-1; 7 nucleotides align to TRBD2. The CDR3 runs to 16 residues. The germline V gene encodes CDR1 SNHLY and CDR2 FYNNEI. The J segment lost 7 bases and the V segment lost 5 bases, leaving 14 bases of the junction unmatched.

This rearrangement joins TRBV4-2 to TRBJ2-5; possibly TRBD2 for D (6 bases). This CDR3 is 14 amino acids long. Germline lookup yields CDR1 LGHNA and CDR2 YNFKEQ. Trimming stripped 4 bases from V and 2 bases from J, with 11 bases between. CDR3 in DNA: TGTGCCAGCAGCCCCTCAGGGACTCAAGAGACCCAGTACTTC. This encodes CASSPSGTQETQYF.

CDR3 protein: CASSLGQPNTEAFF. The CDR3 bases are TGTGCCAGTAGTTTGGGACAGCCGAACACTGAAGCTTTCTTT. The V gene is TRBV19, the J gene TRBJ1-1; 7 bases fit TRBD1. Germline V CDR1 and CDR2: LNHDA, SQIVND (reference sequence). V gave up 5 bases and J gave up 1 base; unmatched junction bases: 4. This CDR3 contains 14 residues.

CDR3 region: CASSVGLGPSTQYF. CDR3 DNA: TGTGCCAGCAGCGTTGGACTAGGACCCAGTACGCAGTATTTT. The rearrangement uses TRBV9 and TRBJ2-3; 7 positions match TRBD2. V trimming: 2 bases; J trimming: 8 bases; junction bases outside the gene matches: 8. This CDR3 region has 14 residues. Per germline, CDR1 SGDLS and CDR2 YYNGEE.

This rearrangement joins TRBV2 to TRBJ2-7; weak D call: TRBD1 (5 bases). V lost 4 bases and J 5 bases, leaving 18 bases between the germline ends. Germline V lookup: CDR1 SNHLY, CDR2 FYNNEI. The CDR3 is 15 residues long. The CDR3 DNA sequence: TGTGCCAGCAGTGGACCCTCCAGGGTTCCCCACGAGCAGTACTTC. Protein sequence: CASSGPSRVPHEQYF. The whole variable domain, filled in from reference TRBV2 and TRBJ2-7, reads EPEVTQTPSHQVTQMGQEVILRCVPISNHLYFYWYRQILGQKVEFLVSFYNNEISEKSEIFDDQFSVERPDGSNFTLKIRSTKLEDSAMYFCASSGPSRVPHEQYFGPGTRLTVT.

V gene TRBV11-2 combines with J gene TRBJ2-5; 9 bases are shared with TRBD2. There are 15 residues in the CDR3. The J segment lost 5 bases and the V segment lost 5 bases, leaving 9 bases of the junction unmatched. From germline, CDR1 is SGHAT and CDR2 FQNNGV. For the CDR3, the DNA is TGTGCCAGCAGCAGGACCGGGACTAGCACCGAGACCCAGTACTTC. Its translation is CASSRTGTSTETQYF.

The chain links TRBV9 to TRBJ2-2; D is possibly TRBD1 (6 bases). V was cut by 3 bases and J by 8 bases, with 11 bases left in between. CDR1 is SGDLS, CDR2 YYNGEE, per germline. The CDR3 runs to 13 residues. CDR3 sequence (DNA): TGTGCCAGCAGCGAATACAGGGAGGGGGAGCTGTTTTTT. This codes for CASSEYREGELFF. The entire variable domain, with the rest obtained from reference TRBV9 and TRBJ2-2, is as follows: DSGVTQTPKHLITATGQRVTLRCSPRSGDLSVYWYQQSLDQGLQFLIQYYNGEERAKGNILERFSAQQFPDLHSELNLSSLELGDSALYFCASSEYREGELFFGEGSRLTVL.

This clone came up a few times. The J gene is TRBJ1-6, the V gene TRBV19; D is unresolved. Germline-derived CDR1 and CDR2 are LNHDA and SQIVND (reference sequence). This CDR3 comprises 13 residues. With 2 bases removed from V and 6 bases from J, the gap between germline ends came to 5 bases. The CDR3 protein is CASSIRGNSPLHF. In DNA form, the CDR3 reads TGTGCCAGTAGTATACGGGGTAATTCACCCCTCCACTTT.

A note on this clone: Sequence at one end of the junction differs from germline and may be a read error. The chain employs TRBV11-2 and TRBJ2-2; 10 bases line up with TRBD2. Germline values: CDR1 SGHAT, CDR2 FQNNGV. The CDR3 consists of 17 residues. CDR3 sequence (DNA): TGTGCCAGCAGCCGGAGAGCGGGGGGGCCCGACACTGGGGAGCTGTTTTTT. Protein product: CASSRRAGGPDTGELFF.

This clone was counted once. The chain uses TRBV5-8 and TRBJ1-5; possible D gene TRBD1, 5 bases. Deletions cut 2 bases from V and 6 bases from J, with 6 bases between. This CDR3 comprises 12 residues. CDR1 is SGHTS, CDR2 YDEGEE, per germline. Here the CDR3 DNA reads TGTGCCAGCAGCTTTCAGGGTCAGCCCCAGCATTTT. This codes for CASSFQGQPQHF.

The CDR3 protein is CASSQTGQGQETQYF. CDR3 DNA: TGCGCCAGCAGCCAAACCGGACAGGGTCAGGAGACCCAGTACTTC. The chain is built from TRBV4-1 and TRBJ2-5; 8 bases are shared with TRBD1. The ends lost 2 bases at V and 5 bases at J; junction bases unmatched: 7. The germline CDR1 and CDR2 sequences are MGHRA and YSYEKL. The CDR3 spans 15 residues.